This T cell receptor (beta chain) was documented in a study of blood T cell repertoires in COVID-19. Study overall: T cells, B-cell-depleted T cells, or PBMCs provided the cDNA or gDNA that served as material.

Germline V gene sequence: CDR1 SGHTA, CDR2 FQGNSA. The CDR3 has 14 amino acids. Trimming left V 2 bases short and J 4 bases short, with 12 bases between. In the original analysis: Reference gene primer amplification gave estimated nucleated cell counts. The assay was immunoSEQ multiplex PCR, and TCRdb's table has in-frame clones only and misses some. V and J calls and clone size are those listed in that table; D and trimming were worked out from the DNA. The table has 130,000 to 150,000 clones, about 80% seen once. Sequenced material: PBMCs or T cells enriched from blood (not recorded which). The chain is built from TRBV7-2 and TRBJ2-7, with unresolved D. This sequence originates from a man aged 50-59 years who had recovered from COVID-19. The DNA for the CDR3 is TGTGCCAGCAGCTTATCGCCGGGTTTTTACGAGCAGTACTTC. This sequence encodes CASSLSPGFYEQYF.